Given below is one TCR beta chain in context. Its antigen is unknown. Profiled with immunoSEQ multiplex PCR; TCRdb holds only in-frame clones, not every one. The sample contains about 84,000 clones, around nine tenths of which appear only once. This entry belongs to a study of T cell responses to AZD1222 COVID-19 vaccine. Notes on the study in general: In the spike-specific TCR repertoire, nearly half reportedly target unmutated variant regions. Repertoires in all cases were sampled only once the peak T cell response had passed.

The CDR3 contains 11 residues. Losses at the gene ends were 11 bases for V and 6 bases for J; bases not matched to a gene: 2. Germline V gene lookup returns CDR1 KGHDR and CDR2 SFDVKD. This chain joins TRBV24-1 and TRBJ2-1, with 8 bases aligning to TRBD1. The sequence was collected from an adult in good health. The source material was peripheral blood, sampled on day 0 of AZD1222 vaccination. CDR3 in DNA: TGTGCCAGAGGACAGGGCAATGAGCAGTTCTTC. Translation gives CARGQGNEQFF.